These 14 T cell receptor beta chains were sequenced from one sample in a study of PD-1 blockade in mismatch repair-deficient tumors. Assay used: immunoSEQ multiplex PCR; TCRdb lists only in-frame clones, some missing. The table includes some 120,000 clones, roughly nine tenths detected once. Here the sequenced sample was peripheral blood, taken 44 weeks after starting pembrolizumab. These receptors came from an adult with mismatch repair-deficient cancer.

The chain joins TRBV27 to TRBJ2-1, with unresolved D. This CDR3 comprises 16 residues. The germline CDR1 and CDR2 sequences are MNHEY and SMNVEV (reference sequence). Trimming stripped 4 bases from V and 1 base from J, with 14 bases between. The CDR3 DNA reads as TGTGCCAGCAGTTCCCCCATAAGGAGATCCTACAATGAGCAGTTCTTC. This gives the protein CASSSPIRRSYNEQFF.

The V call is TRBV29-1, the J call TRBJ2-7; TRBD2 matches 13 bases. With 4 bases clipped from V and 4 bases from J, the junction kept 4 bases outside the gene matches. Germline-derived CDR1 and CDR2 are SQVTM and ANQGSEA. The CDR3 totals 14 residues. The CDR3 region is CSVVRTSGGYEQYF. The CDR3, as DNA: TGCAGCGTTGTTAGGACTAGCGGGGGATACGAGCAGTACTTC.

This chain connects TRBV4-3 to TRBJ2-5, with a tentative D call TRBD1 (5 bases). CDR1 and CDR2 from the germline V gene are LGHNA and YSLEER. V was shortened by 0 bases and J by 4 bases, with 15 bases between the two germline ends. This CDR3 region has 16 residues. CDR3 loop: CASSQDFGRVVETQYF. CDR3 bases: TGCGCCAGCAGCCAAGATTTTGGCAGGGTTGTAGAGACCCAGTACTTC.

This sequence joins TRBV5-4 and TRBJ2-2, with 12 bases lining up with TRBD1. Germline lookup yields CDR1 SGHNT and CDR2 YYREEE (reference sequence). V gave up 4 bases and J gave up 0 bases; unmatched junction bases: 4. The CDR3 consists of 17 residues. The CDR3 spells CASSPGTGGANTGELFF. For the CDR3, the DNA is TGTGCCAGCAGCCCCGGGACAGGGGGCGCGAACACCGGGGAGCTGTTTTTT. The full variable domain, rest sourced from reference TRBV5-4 and TRBJ2-2, is ETGVTQSPTHLIKTRGQQVTLRCSSQSGHNTVSWYQQALGQGPQFIFQYYREEENGRGNFPPRFSGLQFPNYSSELNVNALELDDSALYLCASSPGTGGANTGELFFGEGSRLTVL.

This chain links TRBV12-2 with TRBJ2-1; the D call in the table, TRBD2, was not verified against the DNA. TRBV12-2 has pseudogene status. There are 16 residues in the CDR3. In DNA form, the CDR3 reads TGTGCAAGTCGCTGTGATACGAAACTCAACTACAATGAGCAGTTCTTC. Translating it yields CASRCDTKLNYNEQFF.

The genes are TRBV7-9 and TRBJ2-6, with D perhaps matching TRBD1 (6 bases). V was trimmed by 0 bases and J by 0 bases, leaving 12 bases between them. Per germline, CDR1 SEHNR and CDR2 FQNEAQ (reference sequence). The CDR3 contains 18 residues. CDR3 in amino acids: CASSLATRGDSGANVLTF. CDR3 nucleotides: TGTGCCAGCAGCTTAGCTACCAGGGGTGACTCTGGGGCCAACGTCCTGACTTTC.

The V and J genes are TRBV7-8 and TRBJ1-5; 7 nucleotides agree with TRBD1. Trimming at V came to 5 bases and at J to 0 bases, leaving 4 bases not matched to a gene. CDR1 and CDR2 (germline): SGHVS, FQNEAQ. The CDR3 has 15 amino acids. The CDR3 loop reads CASSRQGGSNQPQHF. The CDR3 nucleotides are TGTGCCAGCAGCAGGCAGGGGGGTAGCAATCAGCCCCAGCATTTT.

The chain links TRBV7-9 to TRBJ2-1; D remains unclear. The CDR3 has 12 residues. Germline lookup yields CDR1 SEHNR and CDR2 FQNEAQ (reference sequence). Trimming shortened V by 2 bases and J by 10 bases, and 9 bases separated the two germline ends. CDR3 protein: CASSLITPEQFF. The CDR3 DNA follows: TGTGCCAGCAGCTTAATCACTCCCGAGCAGTTCTTC.

This chain joins TRBV7-8 and TRBJ2-7, with D perhaps TRBD2 (7 bases). This CDR3 has 15 amino acids. Trimming left V 0 bases short and J 2 bases short, with 11 bases between. Germline values: CDR1 SGHVS, CDR2 FQNEAQ. The CDR3 DNA reads TGTGCCAGCAGCTTAGCGGCGGGGGCCGCCTACGAGCAGTACTTC. Translation: CASSLAAGAAYEQYF.

V usage is TRBV6-5 and J usage is TRBJ1-1; D remains unclear. The V gene's germline CDR1 is MNHEY and CDR2 SVGAGI. There are 11 residues in the CDR3. The V end lost 8 bases, the J end lost 3 bases, and 7 bases lay between the germline ends. The CDR3 reads CASRAYTEAFF. DNA for the CDR3: TGTGCCAGCCGGGCTTACACTGAAGCTTTCTTT.

V and J are TRBV27 and TRBJ2-7; the D gene is possibly TRBD1 (7 bases). Germline CDR1 is MNHEY and CDR2 is SMNVEV (reference sequence). This CDR3 has 16 amino acids. The V gene lost 5 bases and the J gene lost 1 base, with 18 bases spanning the gap. As DNA, the CDR3 is TGTGCCAGCAGTCCTCGACAGGGACTTGTTTCCTACGAGCAGTACTTC. Translation: CASSPRQGLVSYEQYF.

V is TRBV7-9 and J is TRBJ2-2; 8 bases are a match to TRBD1. Germline V gene sequence: CDR1 SEHNR, CDR2 FQNEAQ (reference sequence). This CDR3 region has 16 residues. J was trimmed by 5 bases and V by 5 bases; bases with no gene match: 10. CDR3 residues: CASSQLGQGGTGELFF. The DNA for the CDR3 is TGTGCCAGCAGCCAACTAGGACAGGGAGGAACCGGGGAGCTGTTTTTT.

The CDR3 nucleotides read TGTGCCAGCAGCTTGGGCAGGCGCTCCTACGAGCAGTACTTC. Its protein product is CASSLGRRSYEQYF. The chain employs TRBV5-4 and TRBJ2-7, with D unclear. Deletions cut 0 bases from V and 0 bases from J, with 7 bases between. Per the germline V gene, CDR1 is SGHNT and CDR2 is YYREEE (reference sequence). The CDR3 sequence is 14 residues long.

V and J are TRBV10-3 and TRBJ1-1; TRBD1 is a possible D gene (6 bases). The CDR3 extends over 17 amino acids. Germline V CDR1 and CDR2: ENHRY, SYGVKD. The V end was cut by 2 bases, the J end by 1 base, with 17 bases between. CDR3 in DNA: TGTGCCATCAGTGAGCCTCGCAGGGGATGGGAGAACACTGAAGCTTTCTTT. This translates into CAISEPRRGWENTEAFF.